The 18 T cell receptor beta chains listed next were all sequenced from one sample in a study of CD8 T cells in ankylosing spondylitis. Study-wide findings and caveats: The study identified a TCR beta motif of seven or eight highly homologous variants that appeared characteristic of ankylosing spondylitis blood.

Via MiXCR, TCRdb re-called the 5' RACE reads, giving one row per CDR3 protein. Counted here are 700,000 to 1,000,000 distinct CDR3 sequences, approximately 12% occurring once; the ten biggest clones make up roughly 0.51%. Their antigen targets remain unknown. Sequenced sample: blood, either unsorted or a sorted T cell fraction (not recorded which). The receptor set was obtained from a male donor with ankylosing spondylitis.

V usage is TRBV20-1 and J usage is TRBJ2-3; D not resolved. V dropped 0 bases and J dropped 0 bases, with 10 bases sitting between them. Germline CDR1 and CDR2: DFQATT and SNEGSKA (reference sequence). The CDR3 sequence is 15 residues long. The DNA for the CDR3 is TGCAGTGCTAGAGATGTCGGCCGGAGCACAGATACGCAGTATTTT. Translated: CSARDVGRSTDTQYF.

This sequence joins TRBV20-1 and TRBJ2-5; 8 nucleotides agree with TRBD1. Trimming removed 3 bases from V and 4 bases from J; junction bases left unmatched: 10. Germline CDR1 is DFQATT and CDR2 is SNEGSKA (reference sequence). This CDR3 contains 15 residues. CDR3 bases: TGCAGTGCTAGGGACGGACAGGGAAAGGGAGAGACCCAGTACTTC. Translating gives CSARDGQGKGETQYF.

This clonotype was seen more than once but under ten times. The rearrangement uses TRBV5-1 and TRBJ2-7; 7 positions agree with TRBD1. Germline V CDR1 and CDR2: SGHRS, YFSETQ. The CDR3 covers 15 residues. The junction had 15 bases not matched to a gene; V was cut back by 5 bases and J by 7 bases. The CDR3 DNA is TGCGCCAGCAGTCAGACAGGGTTCGCGGTCGGGGAGCAGTACTTC. Protein product: CASSQTGFAVGEQYF. The full variable domain, with the rest looked up from reference TRBV5-1 and TRBJ2-7, is KAGVTQTPRYLIKTRGQQVTLSCSPISGHRSVSWYQQTPGQGLQFLFEYFSETQRNKGNFPGRFSGRQFSNSRSEMNVSTLELGDSALYLCASSQTGFAVGEQYFGPGTRLTVT.

The chain is built from TRBV20-1 and TRBJ2-2; tentatively, D is TRBD2 (6 bases). The CDR3 has 14 residues. Germline lookup yields CDR1 DFQATT and CDR2 SNEGSKA (reference sequence). The germline V and J ends were trimmed by 3 bases and 8 bases, with 16 bases remaining between them. CDR3 residues: CSASGPGVSGELFF. CDR3 nucleotides: TGCAGTGCTAGCGGGCCGGGGGTTTCAGGGGAGCTGTTTTTT.

This clonotype turned up a few times. This chain joins TRBV20-1 and TRBJ1-1; weak D call: TRBD1 (5 bases). The V gene's germline CDR1 is DFQATT and CDR2 SNEGSKA (reference sequence). The V end lost 3 bases, the J end lost 4 bases, and 12 bases lay between the germline ends. The CDR3 length is 13 residues. CDR3 protein: CSASGLRGTEAFF. CDR3 nucleotides: TGCAGTGCTAGTGGACTAAGGGGCACTGAAGCTTTCTTT.

This clonotype was seen repeatedly, ten times or more. The chain recombines TRBV27 with TRBJ1-1, with D possibly TRBD1 on 5 matching bases. CDR1 is MNHEY and CDR2 is SMNVEV in the germline V gene (reference sequence). V was pared by 2 bases and J by 5 bases, with 18 bases between. The CDR3 has 16 residues. The CDR3 nucleotides read TGTGCCAGCAGTTTAAGGATCGTACAGTGGGGGACTGAAGCTTTCTTT. Translated, it gives CASSLRIVQWGTEAFF.

The V and J genes are TRBV28 and TRBJ2-7, with TRBD2 matching over 12 bases. The CDR3 is 17 amino acids. Germline V gene data show CDR1 as MDHEN and CDR2 as SYDVKM. V shed 6 bases, J shed 0 bases, and the junction held 9 bases outside the gene matches. CDR3 coding DNA: TGTGCCAGCAGCCCTGGACTAGCGGGGCTCAGCTCCTACGAGCAGTACTTC. Residues: CASSPGLAGLSSYEQYF.

V is TRBV7-6 and J is TRBJ2-2, with TRBD2 matching 8 bases. The germline CDR1 and CDR2 sequences are SGHVS and FNYEAQ. The CDR3 length is 18 residues. The junction had 13 bases not matched to a gene; V was cut back by 2 bases and J by 5 bases. CDR3 sequence reads: CASSLRPTSGGGTGELFF. The CDR3 DNA sequence: TGTGCCAGCAGCTTACGTCCAACTAGCGGAGGTGGGACCGGGGAGCTGTTTTTT.

The chain carries TRBV15 and TRBJ2-1; D is possibly TRBD1 (5 bases). V was trimmed by 8 bases and J by 7 bases, leaving 15 bases between them. The CDR3 runs to 13 residues. Per germline, CDR1 LNHNV and CDR2 YYDKDF (reference sequence). CDR3 nucleotide sequence: TGTGCCACCTCCTTGAAGGGGCCGAATGAGCAGTTCTTC. Translating gives CATSLKGPNEQFF.

This clonotype was counted a few times. The CDR3: CASSFRASGATGELFF. In DNA form, the CDR3 reads TGTGCCAGCAGCTTCAGGGCTAGCGGGGCCACCGGGGAGCTGTTTTTT. V usage is TRBV11-3 and J usage is TRBJ2-2, with 9 bases identical to TRBD2. This CDR3 has 16 amino acids. Germline V gene lookup returns CDR1 SGHNT and CDR2 YENEEA. The junction had 6 bases not matched to a gene; V was cut back by 3 bases and J by 4 bases.

The chain has TRBV7-2 and TRBJ1-5, with D possibly matching TRBD1 (5 bases). The CDR3 spans 16 residues. V shed 2 bases and J shed 6 bases, with 17 bases lying between them. Looked up from germline, CDR1 is SGHTA and CDR2 is FQGNSA. The CDR3 region is CASSLRAVGGLQPQHF. CDR3 coding DNA: TGTGCCAGCAGCTTACGGGCCGTCGGGGGACTTCAGCCCCAGCATTTT.

Concerning this clonotype: Sequence at one end of the junction differs from germline and may be a read error. J is TRBJ1-1 and V is TRBV6-4, with D unclear. The CDR3 sequence is 13 residues long. Germline V lookup: CDR1 MRHNA, CDR2 SNTAGT. The CDR3 nucleotides are TGTGCCAGCAGTGAACTGGGGAACTCTGAAGCTTTCTTT. Protein product: CASSELGNSEAFF.

This chain connects TRBV7-6 to TRBJ1-1, with a possible D match to TRBD1 (5 bases). Trimming took off 6 bases at V and 3 bases at J, with 17 bases between the two ends. Germline CDR1 reads SGHVS; CDR2 reads FNYEAQ. This CDR3 comprises 15 residues. CDR3 amino acids: CASSSRGVVDTEAFF. The CDR3 nucleotides read TGTGCCAGCAGTAGCCGAGGGGTTGTGGACACTGAAGCTTTCTTT. Using reference TRBV7-6 and TRBJ1-1 for the parts outside the CDR3, the full variable domain is GAGVSQSPRYKVTKRGQDVALRCDPISGHVSLYWYRQALGQGPEFLTYFNYEAQQDKSGLPNDRFSAERPEGSISTLTIQRTEQRDSAMYRCASSSRGVVDTEAFFGQGTRLTVV.

This clonotype has a count of ten or more. The chain links TRBV5-1 to TRBJ2-7; D remains ambiguous. Looked up from germline, CDR1 is SGHRS and CDR2 is YFSETQ. V lost 5 bases to trimming and J lost 6 bases, with 15 bases between them. The CDR3 is made up of 13 amino acids. CDR3 DNA: TGCGCCAGCAGTCTATCTGACGGCGGCGAGCAGTACTTC. Residues: CASSLSDGGEQYF. The full variable domain, with the rest looked up from reference TRBV5-1 and TRBJ2-7, is KAGVTQTPRYLIKTRGQQVTLSCSPISGHRSVSWYQQTPGQGLQFLFEYFSETQRNKGNFPGRFSGRQFSNSRSEMNVSTLELGDSALYLCASSLSDGGEQYFGPGTRLTVT.

The J gene is TRBJ1-2, the V gene TRBV6-2 or TRBV6-3; 8 bases are a match to TRBD1. Germline trimming cut 2 bases from V and 5 bases from J; bases unmatched to any gene: 4. The CDR3 is 14 amino acids. In germline, CDR1 is MNHEY, CDR2 SVGEGT. The CDR3 nucleotides read TGTGCCAGCAGTTACCCGGGACAGGATTATGGCTACACCTTC. Its protein is CASSYPGQDYGYTF.

This clonotype was counted at least ten times. V usage is TRBV29-1 and J usage is TRBJ2-6; the D is unclear. V lost 6 bases and J lost 2, with 11 bases in between. Germline values: CDR1 SQVTM, CDR2 ANQGSEA. The CDR3 runs to 14 residues. Here the CDR3 DNA reads TGCAGCGTATCCGTGGGTGCTGGGGCCAACGTCCTGACTTTC. Its translation is CSVSVGAGANVLTF.

The chain uses TRBV20-1 and TRBJ2-5; 10 nucleotides line up with TRBD2. This CDR3 region has 14 residues. Germline-derived CDR1 and CDR2 are DFQATT and SNEGSKA (reference sequence). Germline trimming cut 3 bases from V and 5 bases from J; bases unmatched to any gene: 6. Here the CDR3 DNA reads TGCAGTGCTAGGGGCCCGACTAGCGGGGAGACCCAGTACTTC. Amino acids: CSARGPTSGETQYF.

The chain combines TRBV27 with TRBJ2-7; TRBD1 matches 7 bases. CDR3 length: 13 amino acids. The trim removed 7 bases at V and 6 bases at J, leaving 9 bases unmatched. Germline assignment: CDR1 MNHEY and CDR2 SMNVEV (reference sequence). CDR3 nucleotide sequence: TGTGCCAGCAATCGACAGGGAGTGGGCGAGCAGTACTTC. It encodes CASNRQGVGEQYF.